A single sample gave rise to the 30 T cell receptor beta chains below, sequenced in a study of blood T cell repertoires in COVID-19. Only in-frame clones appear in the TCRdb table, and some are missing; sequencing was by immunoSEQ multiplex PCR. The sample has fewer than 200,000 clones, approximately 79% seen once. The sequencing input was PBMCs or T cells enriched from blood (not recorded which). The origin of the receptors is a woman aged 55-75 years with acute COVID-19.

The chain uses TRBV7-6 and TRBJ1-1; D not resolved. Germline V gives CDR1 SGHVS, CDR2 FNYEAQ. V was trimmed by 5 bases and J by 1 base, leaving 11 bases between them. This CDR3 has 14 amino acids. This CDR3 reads CASSPRSGNTEAFF. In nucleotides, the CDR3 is TGTGCCAGCAGCCCCCGGAGTGGGAACACTGAAGCTTTCTTT.

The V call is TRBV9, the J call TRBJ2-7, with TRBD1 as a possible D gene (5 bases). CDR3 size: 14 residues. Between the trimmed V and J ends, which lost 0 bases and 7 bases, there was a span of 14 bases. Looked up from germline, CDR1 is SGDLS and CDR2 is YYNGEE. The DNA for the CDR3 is TGTGCCAGCAGCGTAGGCGTCAGGGAAAAAGAGCAGTACTTC. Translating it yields CASSVGVREKEQYF.

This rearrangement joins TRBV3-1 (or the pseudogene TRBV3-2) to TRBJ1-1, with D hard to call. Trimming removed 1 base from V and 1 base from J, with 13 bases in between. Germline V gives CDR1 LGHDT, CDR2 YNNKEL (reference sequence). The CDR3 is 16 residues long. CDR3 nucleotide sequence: TGTGCCAGCAGCCAAGTGGAACGGGTGGGGAACACTGAAGCTTTCTTT. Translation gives CASSQVERVGNTEAFF.

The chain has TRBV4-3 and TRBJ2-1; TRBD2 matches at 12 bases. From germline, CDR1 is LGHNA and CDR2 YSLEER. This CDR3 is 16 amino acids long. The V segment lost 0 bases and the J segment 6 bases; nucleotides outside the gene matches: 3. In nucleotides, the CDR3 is TGCGCCAGCAGCCAAGAACTAGCGGGGGGAATCAATGAGCAGTTCTTC. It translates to CASSQELAGGINEQFF.

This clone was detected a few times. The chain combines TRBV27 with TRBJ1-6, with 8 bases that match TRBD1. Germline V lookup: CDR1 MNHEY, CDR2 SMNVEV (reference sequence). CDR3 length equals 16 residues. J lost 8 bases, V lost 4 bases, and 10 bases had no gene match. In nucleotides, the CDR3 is TGTGCCAGCAGTTATGACACGACAGGGGCCGATTCACCCCTCCACTTT. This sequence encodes CASSYDTTGADSPLHF.

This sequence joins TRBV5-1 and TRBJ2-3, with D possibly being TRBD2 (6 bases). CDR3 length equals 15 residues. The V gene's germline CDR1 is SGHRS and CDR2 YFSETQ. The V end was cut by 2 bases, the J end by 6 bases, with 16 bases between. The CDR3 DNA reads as TGCGCCAGCAGCTTACCAGCGGGCCCGAGGGATACGCAGTATTTT. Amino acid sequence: CASSLPAGPRDTQYF.

The CDR3 DNA sequence: TGCAGCGTAGGACAGGGGGCTAGCAATCAGCCCCAGCATTTT. Protein sequence: CSVGQGASNQPQHF. The chain employs TRBV29-1 and TRBJ1-5, with 11 nucleotides matching TRBD1. In germline, CDR1 is SQVTM, CDR2 ANQGSEA. The CDR3 consists of 14 residues. Trimming took 6 bases from V and 0 from J; bases not matched to a gene: 1.

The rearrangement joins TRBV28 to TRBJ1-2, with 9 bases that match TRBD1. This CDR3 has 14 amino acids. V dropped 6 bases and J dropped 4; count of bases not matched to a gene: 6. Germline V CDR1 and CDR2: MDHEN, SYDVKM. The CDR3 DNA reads TGTGCCAGCAGAATGACAGGGGGAACCTATGGCTACACCTTC. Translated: CASRMTGGTYGYTF.

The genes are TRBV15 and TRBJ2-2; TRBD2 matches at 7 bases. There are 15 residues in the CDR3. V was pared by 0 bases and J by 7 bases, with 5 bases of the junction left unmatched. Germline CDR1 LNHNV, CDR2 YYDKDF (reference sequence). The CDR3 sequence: CATSRETSSIGELFF. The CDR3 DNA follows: TGTGCCACCAGCAGAGAGACTAGCTCTATCGGGGAGCTGTTTTTT.

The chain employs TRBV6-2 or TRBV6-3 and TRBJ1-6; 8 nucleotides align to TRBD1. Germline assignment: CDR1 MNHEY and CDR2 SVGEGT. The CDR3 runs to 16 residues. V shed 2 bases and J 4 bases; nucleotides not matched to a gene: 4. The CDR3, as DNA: TGTGCCAGCAGTTACGACAGGGGATGGTATAATTCACCCCTCCACTTT. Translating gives CASSYDRGWYNSPLHF.

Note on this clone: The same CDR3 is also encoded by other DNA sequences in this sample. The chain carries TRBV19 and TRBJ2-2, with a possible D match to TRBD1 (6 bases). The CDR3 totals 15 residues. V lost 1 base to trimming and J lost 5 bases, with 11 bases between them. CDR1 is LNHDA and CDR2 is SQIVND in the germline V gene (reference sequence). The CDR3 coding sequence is TGTGCCAGTAGTATAGGGACAGCTGGGACCGGGGAGCTGTTTTTT. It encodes CASSIGTAGTGELFF.

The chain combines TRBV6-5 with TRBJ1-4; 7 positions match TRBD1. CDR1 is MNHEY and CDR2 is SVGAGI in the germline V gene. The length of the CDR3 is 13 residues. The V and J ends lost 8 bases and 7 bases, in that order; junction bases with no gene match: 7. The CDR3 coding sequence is TGTGCCAGCTCCAAGAACAGGGGTGAAAAACTGTTTTTT. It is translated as CASSKNRGEKLFF.

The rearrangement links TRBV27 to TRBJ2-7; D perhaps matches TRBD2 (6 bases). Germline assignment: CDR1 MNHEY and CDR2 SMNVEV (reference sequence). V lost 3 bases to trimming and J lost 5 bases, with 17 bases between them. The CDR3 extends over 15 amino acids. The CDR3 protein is CASSLGGIRRDEQYF. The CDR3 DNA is TGTGCCAGCAGTTTGGGCGGGATTAGGAGAGACGAGCAGTACTTC.

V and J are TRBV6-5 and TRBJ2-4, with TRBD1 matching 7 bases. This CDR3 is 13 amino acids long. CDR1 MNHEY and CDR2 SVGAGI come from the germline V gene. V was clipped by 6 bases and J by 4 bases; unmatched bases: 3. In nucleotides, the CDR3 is TGTGCCAGCAGGCAACAGGGGAAAAACATTCAGTACTTC. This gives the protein CASRQQGKNIQYF.

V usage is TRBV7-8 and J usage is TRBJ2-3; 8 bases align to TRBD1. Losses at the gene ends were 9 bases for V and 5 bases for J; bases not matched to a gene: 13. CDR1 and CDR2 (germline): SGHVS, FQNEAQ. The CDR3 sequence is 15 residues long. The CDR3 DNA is TGTGCCAGTACCCCTCGGACAGGGTCATTAGATACGCAGTATTTT. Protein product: CASTPRTGSLDTQYF.

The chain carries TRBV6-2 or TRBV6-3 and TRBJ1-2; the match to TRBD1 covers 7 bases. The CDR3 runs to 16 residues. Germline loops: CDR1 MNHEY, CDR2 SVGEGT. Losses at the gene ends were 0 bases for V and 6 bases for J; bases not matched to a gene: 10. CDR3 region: CASSYSWWDSRNGYTF. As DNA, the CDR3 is TGTGCCAGCAGTTACTCGTGGTGGGACAGTAGAAATGGCTACACCTTC.

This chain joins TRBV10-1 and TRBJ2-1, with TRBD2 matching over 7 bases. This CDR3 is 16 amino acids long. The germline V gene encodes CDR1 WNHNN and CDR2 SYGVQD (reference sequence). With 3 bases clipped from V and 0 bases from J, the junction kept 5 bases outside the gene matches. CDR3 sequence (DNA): TGCGCCAGCAGTGACTCTGGCGGGGGCTCCTACAATGAGCAGTTCTTC. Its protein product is CASSDSGGGSYNEQFF.

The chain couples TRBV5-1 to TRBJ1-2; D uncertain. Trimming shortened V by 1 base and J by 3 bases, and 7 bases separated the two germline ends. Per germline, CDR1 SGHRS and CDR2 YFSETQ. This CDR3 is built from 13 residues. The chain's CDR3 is CASSLRRDYGYTF. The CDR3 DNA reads TGCGCCAGCAGCTTGAGGAGGGACTATGGCTACACCTTC.

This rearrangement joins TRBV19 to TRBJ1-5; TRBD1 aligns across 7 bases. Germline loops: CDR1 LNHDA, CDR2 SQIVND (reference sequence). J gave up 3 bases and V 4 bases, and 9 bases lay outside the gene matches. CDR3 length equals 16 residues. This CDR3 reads CASSTLGQSPNQPQHF. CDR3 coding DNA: TGTGCCAGTAGTACTCTGGGACAGAGCCCCAATCAGCCCCAGCATTTT.

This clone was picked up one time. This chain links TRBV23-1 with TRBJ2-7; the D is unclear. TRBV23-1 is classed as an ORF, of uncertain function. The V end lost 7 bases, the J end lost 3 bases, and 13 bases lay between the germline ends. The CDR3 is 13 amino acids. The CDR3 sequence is CASKRPVLYEQYV. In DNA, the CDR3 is TGCGCCAGCAAACGTCCGGTTCTCTACGAGCAGTACGTC.

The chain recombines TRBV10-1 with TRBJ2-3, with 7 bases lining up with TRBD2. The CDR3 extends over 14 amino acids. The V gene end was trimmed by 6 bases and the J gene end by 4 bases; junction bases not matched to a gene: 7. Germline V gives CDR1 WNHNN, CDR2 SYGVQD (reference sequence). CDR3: CASSGLGLSDTQYF. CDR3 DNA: TGCGCCAGCAGCGGACTAGGTTTGTCAGATACGCAGTATTTT.

The CDR3 DNA is TGCGCCAGCAGCTTGACGGGGACACCGACCGGTTATGGCTACACCTTC. It yields the protein CASSLTGTPTGYGYTF. This chain joins TRBV5-1 and TRBJ1-2; possibly TRBD1 for D (6 bases). Germline V gives CDR1 SGHRS, CDR2 YFSETQ. This CDR3 region has 16 residues. The germline V and J ends were trimmed by 1 base and 5 bases, with 18 bases remaining between them.

The CDR3 DNA sequence: TGTGCCAGCAGCCTCATCGGTGGGTCGGGCTATGGCTACACCTTC. It yields the protein CASSLIGGSGYGYTF. V gene TRBV5-6 combines with J gene TRBJ1-2; D not resolved. The V gene lost 4 bases and the J gene lost 4 bases, with 17 bases spanning the gap. The CDR3 extends over 15 amino acids. Germline V gene data show CDR1 as SGHDT and CDR2 as YYEEEE.

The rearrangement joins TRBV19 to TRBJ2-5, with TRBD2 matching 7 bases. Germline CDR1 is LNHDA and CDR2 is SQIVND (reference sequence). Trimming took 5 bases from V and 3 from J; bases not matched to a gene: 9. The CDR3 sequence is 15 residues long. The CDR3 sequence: CASSPRRLAKETQYF. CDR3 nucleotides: TGTGCCAGTAGTCCCCGGCGACTAGCTAAAGAGACCCAGTACTTC.

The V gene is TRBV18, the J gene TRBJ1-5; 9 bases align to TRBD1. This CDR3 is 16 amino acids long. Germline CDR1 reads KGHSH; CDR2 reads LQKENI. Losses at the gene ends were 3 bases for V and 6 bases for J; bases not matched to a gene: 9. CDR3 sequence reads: CASSPQGTGNFQPQHF. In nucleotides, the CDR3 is TGTGCCAGCTCACCTCAAGGGACAGGGAACTTTCAGCCCCAGCATTTT.

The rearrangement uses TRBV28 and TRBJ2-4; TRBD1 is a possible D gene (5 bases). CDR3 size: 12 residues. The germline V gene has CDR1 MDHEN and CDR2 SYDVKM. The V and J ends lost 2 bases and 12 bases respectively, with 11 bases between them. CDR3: CASSLGQGTQYF. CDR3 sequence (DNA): TGTGCCAGCAGTTTAGGGCAGGGAACTCAGTACTTC.

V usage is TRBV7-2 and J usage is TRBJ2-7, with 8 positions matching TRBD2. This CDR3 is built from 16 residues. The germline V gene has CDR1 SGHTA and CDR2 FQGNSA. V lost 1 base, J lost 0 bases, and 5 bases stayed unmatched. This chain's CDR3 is CASSLVAGGGSYEQYF. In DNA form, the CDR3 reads TGTGCCAGCAGCTTAGTGGCGGGAGGTGGCTCCTACGAGCAGTACTTC.

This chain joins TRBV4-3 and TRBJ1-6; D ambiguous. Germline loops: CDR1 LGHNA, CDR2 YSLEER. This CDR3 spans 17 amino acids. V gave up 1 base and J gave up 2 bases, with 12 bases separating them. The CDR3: CASSQATHQTYNSPLHF. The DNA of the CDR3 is TGCGCCAGCAGCCAAGCAACCCACCAGACCTATAATTCACCCCTCCACTTT.

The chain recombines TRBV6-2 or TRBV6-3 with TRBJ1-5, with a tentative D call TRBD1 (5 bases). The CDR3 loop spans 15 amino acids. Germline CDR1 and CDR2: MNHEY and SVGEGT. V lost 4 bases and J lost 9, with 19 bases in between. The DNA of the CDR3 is TGTGCCAGCAGTTCCTCCGGGGGAGTAAGGAGGCCCCAGCATTTT. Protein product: CASSSSGGVRRPQHF.

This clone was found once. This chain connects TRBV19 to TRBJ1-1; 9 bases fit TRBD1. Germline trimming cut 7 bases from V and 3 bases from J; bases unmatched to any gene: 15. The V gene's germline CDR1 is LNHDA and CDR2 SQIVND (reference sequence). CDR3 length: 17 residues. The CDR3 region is CASTPRDRVGRDTEAFF. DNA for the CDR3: TGTGCCAGTACCCCTCGGGACAGGGTGGGGAGGGACACTGAAGCTTTCTTT.